A single sample gave rise to the 17 T cell receptor beta chains below, sequenced in a study of blood T cell repertoires in COVID-19. Libraries were prepared by immunoSEQ multiplex PCR; TCRdb keeps only in-frame clonotypes and omits some of them. Of some 190,000 clones in the sample, roughly 80% were seen once. The sequenced material came from peripheral blood. These receptors were taken from a man aged 55-75 years with acute or convalescent COVID-19.

The V and J genes are TRBV7-2 and TRBJ1-3, with unresolved D. Trimming took 2 bases from V and 0 from J, leaving 14 bases between them. Germline V gene data show CDR1 as SGHTA and CDR2 as FQGNSA. The CDR3 loop spans 17 amino acids. The DNA for the CDR3 is TGTGCCAGCAGCTTATCTGGCCCAGGCCTCTCTGGAAACACCATATATTTT. Translation gives CASSLSGPGLSGNTIYF.

The chain couples TRBV19 to TRBJ2-4; 7 bases line up with TRBD1. Germline V gene lookup returns CDR1 LNHDA and CDR2 SQIVND (reference sequence). The CDR3 consists of 14 residues. V was clipped by 2 bases and J by 7 bases; unmatched bases: 5. CDR3 bases: TGTGCCAGTAGTATAAAGGACAGGAGGAACATTCAGTACTTC. Protein: CASSIKDRRNIQYF.

The CDR3 loop is CASSFRTGVNTEAFF. The CDR3 DNA follows: TGTGCCAGCAGCTTCCGGACAGGGGTGAACACTGAAGCTTTCTTT. The chain couples TRBV5-6 to TRBJ1-1; 9 positions match TRBD1. V lost 2 bases to trimming and J lost 0 bases; unmatched junction nucleotides: 2. Germline loops: CDR1 SGHDT, CDR2 YYEEEE. This CDR3 is 15 amino acids long.

The V gene is TRBV4-3, the J gene TRBJ2-3; 9 nucleotides align to TRBD2. Germline assignment: CDR1 LGHNA and CDR2 YSLEER. This CDR3 region has 16 residues. V was pared by 0 bases and J by 9 bases, with 10 bases of the junction left unmatched. The CDR3 loop reads CASSQDRAGGTNTQYF. The CDR3 nucleotides are TGCGCCAGCAGCCAAGACCGCGCGGGGGGGACCAACACGCAGTATTTT.

The chain carries TRBV18 and TRBJ1-5; D ambiguous. CDR3 length: 15 amino acids. Per germline, CDR1 KGHSH and CDR2 LQKENI. The V end lost 2 bases, the J end lost 3 bases, and 11 bases lay between the germline ends. The CDR3 here is CASSPTPGNNQPQHF. The CDR3, as DNA: TGTGCCAGCTCACCAACTCCAGGCAACAATCAGCCCCAGCATTTT.

The chain couples TRBV18 to TRBJ2-2, with TRBD2 matching over 14 bases. There are 18 residues in the CDR3. Germline values: CDR1 KGHSH, CDR2 LQKENI. Trimming cost V 3 bases and J 4 bases; bases outside gene matches: 7. The CDR3 DNA reads as TGTGCCAGCTCACCGGGGACTAGCGGGAGCTTTATCACCGGGGAGCTGTTTTTT. It translates to CASSPGTSGSFITGELFF.

This clone was detected only a few times. The rearrangement uses TRBV30 and TRBJ2-1; D is possibly TRBD1 (5 bases). The CDR3 totals 12 residues. V lost 2 bases and J lost 7, with 9 bases in between. The germline V gene has CDR1 GTSNPN and CDR2 SVGIG (reference sequence). CDR3 bases: TGTGCCTGGAGTCTAACAGGTAATGAGCAGTTCTTC. Protein sequence: CAWSLTGNEQFF.

The chain uses TRBV7-2 and TRBJ2-2, with 14 positions matching TRBD2. This CDR3 is 17 amino acids long. Germline trimming cut 5 bases from V and 7 bases from J; bases unmatched to any gene: 9. CDR1 is SGHTA and CDR2 is FQGNSA in the germline V gene. The CDR3 DNA reads TGTGCCAGCAGCCGGGGACTAGCGGGGGCCCTTGGCGGGGAGCTGTTTTTT. It encodes CASSRGLAGALGGELFF.

The CDR3: CSVAGYSNQPQHF. CDR3 nucleotides: TGCAGCGTTGCCGGGTATAGCAATCAGCCCCAGCATTTT. The chain links TRBV29-1 to TRBJ1-5; no reliable D call. Trimming shortened V by 4 bases and J by 0 bases, and 7 bases separated the two germline ends. CDR1 is SQVTM, CDR2 ANQGSEA, per germline. The CDR3 is 13 residues long.

This chain connects TRBV7-3 to TRBJ2-2; no clear D gene. The CDR3 runs to 16 residues. With 5 bases removed from V and 0 bases from J, the gap between germline ends came to 13 bases. Germline CDR1 and CDR2: SGHTA and FQGTGA. The CDR3 DNA follows: TGTGCCAGCAGCCCGAAGCCCCCCGCGAACACCGGGGAGCTGTTTTTT. Its translation: CASSPKPPANTGELFF.

The chain uses TRBV4-1 and TRBJ1-6; possible D gene TRBD1, 5 bases. The CDR3 has 18 residues. With 0 bases removed from V and 4 bases from J, the gap between germline ends came to 16 bases. In germline, CDR1 is MGHRA, CDR2 YSYEKL. The CDR3 coding sequence is TGCGCCAGCAGCCAAGATTTCGGGGGACCGAGATATAATTCACCCCTCCACTTT. Translation gives CASSQDFGGPRYNSPLHF.

V and J are TRBV20-1 and TRBJ1-1; D possibly corresponds to TRBD1 (5 bases). V was shortened by 3 bases and J by 3 bases, with 20 bases between the two germline ends. This CDR3 spans 16 amino acids. Looked up from germline, CDR1 is DFQATT and CDR2 is SNEGSKA (reference sequence). This chain's CDR3 is CSASGQGGVWDTEAFF. Here the CDR3 DNA reads TGCAGTGCTAGTGGGCAGGGCGGGGTTTGGGACACTGAAGCTTTCTTT.

The chain employs TRBV5-5 and TRBJ1-5; the D is unclear. The V and J ends lost 1 base and 7 bases respectively, with 15 bases between them. Per the germline V gene, CDR1 is SGHKS and CDR2 is YYEKEE (reference sequence). This CDR3 has 15 amino acids. CDR3 coding DNA: TGTGCCAGCAGCTTGTTGGGGAGAGTGGGACAGCCCCAGCATTTT. Protein: CASSLLGRVGQPQHF.

The CDR3 reads CASSRESGGTDTQYF. In DNA form, the CDR3 reads TGTGCCAGCAGCAGAGAAAGCGGGGGCACAGATACGCAGTATTTT. The gene calls are TRBV21-1 and TRBJ2-3; the table's D call of TRBD2 was not tested on the DNA. TRBV21-1 is described as a pseudogene. CDR3 length: 15 amino acids.

V and J are TRBV7-2 and TRBJ2-1, with D perhaps matching TRBD1 (6 bases). In germline, CDR1 is SGHTA, CDR2 FQGNSA. The CDR3 covers 15 residues. V lost 5 bases, J lost 7 bases, and 18 bases lay in between. CDR3 DNA sequence: TGTGCCAGCAGCCCAGACCTATTGGGGGCTAATGAGCAGTTCTTC. The encoded protein is CASSPDLLGANEQFF.

The J gene is TRBJ1-1, the V gene TRBV4-3; TRBD1 matches at 7 bases. CDR3 length equals 13 residues. V shed 0 bases and J 8 bases; nucleotides not matched to a gene: 3. The germline V gene encodes CDR1 LGHNA and CDR2 YSLEER. The CDR3 nucleotides read TGCGCCAGCAGCCAAGACAGGGACAGAGAAGCTTTCTTT. The encoded protein is CASSQDRDREAFF.

J is TRBJ1-2 and V is TRBV28; possibly TRBD1 for D (5 bases). The CDR3 is made up of 15 amino acids. Per the germline V gene, CDR1 is MDHEN and CDR2 is SYDVKM. Trimming took 2 bases from V and 0 from J, leaving 10 bases between them. CDR3 coding DNA: TGTGCCAGCAGTTTACAAGGAGGGGCTAACTATGGCTACACCTTC. It specifies CASSLQGGANYGYTF.